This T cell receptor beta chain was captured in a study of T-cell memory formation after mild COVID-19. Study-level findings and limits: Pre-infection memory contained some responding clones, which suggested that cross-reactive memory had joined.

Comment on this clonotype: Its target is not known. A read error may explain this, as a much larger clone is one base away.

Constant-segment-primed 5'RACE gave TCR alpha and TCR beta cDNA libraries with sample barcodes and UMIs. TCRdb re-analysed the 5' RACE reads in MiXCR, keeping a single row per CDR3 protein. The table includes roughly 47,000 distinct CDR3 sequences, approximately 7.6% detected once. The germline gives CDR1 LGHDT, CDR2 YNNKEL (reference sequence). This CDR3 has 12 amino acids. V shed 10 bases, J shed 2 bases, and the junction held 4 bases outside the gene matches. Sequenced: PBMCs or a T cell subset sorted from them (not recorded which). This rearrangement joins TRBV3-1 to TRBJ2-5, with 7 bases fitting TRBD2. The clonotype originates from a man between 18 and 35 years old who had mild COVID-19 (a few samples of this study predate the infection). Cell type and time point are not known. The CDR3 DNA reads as TGTGCCAATCAGCGGGAACAAGAGACCCAGTACTTC. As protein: CANQREQETQYF.